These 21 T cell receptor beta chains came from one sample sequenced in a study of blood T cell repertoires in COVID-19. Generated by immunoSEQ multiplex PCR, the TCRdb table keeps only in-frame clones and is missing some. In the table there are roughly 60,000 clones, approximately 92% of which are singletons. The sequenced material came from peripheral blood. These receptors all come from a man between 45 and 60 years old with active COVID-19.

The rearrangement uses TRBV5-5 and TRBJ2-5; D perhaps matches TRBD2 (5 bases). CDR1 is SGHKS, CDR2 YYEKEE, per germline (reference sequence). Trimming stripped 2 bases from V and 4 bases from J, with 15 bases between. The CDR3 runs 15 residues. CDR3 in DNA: TGTGCCAGCAGCTTCTCAGGACTTGTGGGAGAGACCCAGTACTTC. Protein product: CASSFSGLVGETQYF.

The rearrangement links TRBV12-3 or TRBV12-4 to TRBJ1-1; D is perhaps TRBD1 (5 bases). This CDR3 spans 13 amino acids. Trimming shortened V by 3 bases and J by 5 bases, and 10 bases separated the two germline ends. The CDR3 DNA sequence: TGTGCCAGCAGTTTTACGGGGGTGACTGAAGCTTTCTTT. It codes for CASSFTGVTEAFF.

CDR3 nucleotide sequence: TGTGCCAGCAGCGAGGACAGAAGAGAGACCCAGTACTTC. This sequence encodes CASSEDRRETQYF. The genes are TRBV6-5 and TRBJ2-5, with D possibly matching TRBD1 (6 bases). From germline, CDR1 is MNHEY and CDR2 SVGAGI. V lost 6 bases and J 4 bases, leaving 12 bases between the germline ends. The CDR3 covers 13 residues.

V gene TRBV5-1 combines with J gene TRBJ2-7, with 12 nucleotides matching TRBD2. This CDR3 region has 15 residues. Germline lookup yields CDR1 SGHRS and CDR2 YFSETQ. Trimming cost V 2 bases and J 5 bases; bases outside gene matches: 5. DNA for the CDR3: TGCGCCAGCAGCTTTGGACTAGCGGGATCCCACGAGCAGTACTTC. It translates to CASSFGLAGSHEQYF.

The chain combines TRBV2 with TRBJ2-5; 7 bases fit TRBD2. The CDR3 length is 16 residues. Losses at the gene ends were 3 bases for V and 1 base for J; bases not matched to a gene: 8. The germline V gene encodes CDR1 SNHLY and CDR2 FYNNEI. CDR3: CASSEQGLRVQETQYF. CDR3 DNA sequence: TGTGCCAGCAGTGAGCAGGGACTACGAGTCCAAGAGACCCAGTACTTC.

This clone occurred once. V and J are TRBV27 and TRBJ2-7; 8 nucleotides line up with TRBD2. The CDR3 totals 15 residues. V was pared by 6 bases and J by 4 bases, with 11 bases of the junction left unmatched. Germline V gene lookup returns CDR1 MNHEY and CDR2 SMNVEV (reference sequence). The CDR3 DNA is TGTGCCAGCAGCCCTCGGGGACTAGACGGTTACGAGCAGTACTTC. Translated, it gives CASSPRGLDGYEQYF.

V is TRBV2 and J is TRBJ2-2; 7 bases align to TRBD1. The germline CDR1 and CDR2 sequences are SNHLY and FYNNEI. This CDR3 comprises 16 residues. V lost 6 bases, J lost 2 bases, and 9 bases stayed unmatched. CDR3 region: CASREQGRVNTGELFF. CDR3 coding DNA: TGTGCCAGCAGAGAACAGGGGCGGGTAAACACCGGGGAGCTGTTTTTT.

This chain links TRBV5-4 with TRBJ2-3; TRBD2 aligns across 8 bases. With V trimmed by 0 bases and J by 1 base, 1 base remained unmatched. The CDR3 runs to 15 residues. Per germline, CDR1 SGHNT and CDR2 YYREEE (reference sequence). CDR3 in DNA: TGTGCCAGCAGCTTGGGAGCGGGAGGCACAGATACGCAGTATTTT. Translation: CASSLGAGGTDTQYF.

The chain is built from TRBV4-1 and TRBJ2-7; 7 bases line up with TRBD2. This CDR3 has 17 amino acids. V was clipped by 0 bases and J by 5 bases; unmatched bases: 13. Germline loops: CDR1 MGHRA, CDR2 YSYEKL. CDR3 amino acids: CASSQDRASGKRHEQYF. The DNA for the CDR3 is TGCGCCAGCAGCCAAGATCGGGCGAGCGGGAAAAGGCACGAGCAGTACTTC.

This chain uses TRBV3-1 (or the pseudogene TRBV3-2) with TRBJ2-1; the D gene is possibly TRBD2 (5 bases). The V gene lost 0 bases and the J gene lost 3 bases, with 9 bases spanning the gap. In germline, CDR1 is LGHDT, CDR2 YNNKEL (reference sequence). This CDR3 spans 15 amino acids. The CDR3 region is CASSQEAAIYNEQFF. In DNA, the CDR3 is TGTGCCAGCAGCCAAGAAGCGGCGATCTACAATGAGCAGTTCTTC.

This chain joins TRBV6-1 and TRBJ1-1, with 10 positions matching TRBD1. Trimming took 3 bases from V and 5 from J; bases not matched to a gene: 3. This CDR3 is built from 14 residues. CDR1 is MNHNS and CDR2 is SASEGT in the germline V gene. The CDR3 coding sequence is TGTGCCAGCAGTGAGGACAGGGGGAGGACTGAAGCTTTCTTT. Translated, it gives CASSEDRGRTEAFF.

The CDR3 DNA reads as TGTGCCAGCAGCCAGAATCTAGCGGGCGGGGGGGATACGCAGTATTTT. Translated, it gives CASSQNLAGGGDTQYF. The V call is TRBV5-4, the J call TRBJ2-3; 8 nucleotides agree with TRBD2. The CDR3 spans 16 residues. CDR1 and CDR2 (germline): SGHNT, YYREEE (reference sequence). With 4 bases clipped from V and 6 bases from J, the junction kept 13 bases outside the gene matches.

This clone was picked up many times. CDR3 loop: CASSQEETSGQETQYF. DNA for the CDR3: TGTGCCAGCAGCCAAGAGGAGACTAGCGGTCAAGAGACCCAGTACTTC. The rearrangement uses TRBV3-1 (or the pseudogene TRBV3-2) and TRBJ2-5; 9 positions match TRBD2. The CDR3 length is 16 residues. Germline assignment: CDR1 LGHDT and CDR2 YNNKEL (reference sequence). V shed 0 bases and J 2 bases; nucleotides not matched to a gene: 4.

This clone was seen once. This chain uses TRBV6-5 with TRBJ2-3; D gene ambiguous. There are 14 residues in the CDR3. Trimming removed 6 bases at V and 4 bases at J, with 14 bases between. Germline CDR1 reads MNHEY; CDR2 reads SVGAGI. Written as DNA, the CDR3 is TGTGCCAGCAGAACTATGGGTATGGCAGATACGCAGTATTTT. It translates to CASRTMGMADTQYF.

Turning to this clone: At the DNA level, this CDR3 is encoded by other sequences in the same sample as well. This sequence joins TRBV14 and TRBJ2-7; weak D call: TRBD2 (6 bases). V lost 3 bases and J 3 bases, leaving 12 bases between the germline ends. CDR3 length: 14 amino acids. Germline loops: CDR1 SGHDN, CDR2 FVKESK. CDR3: CASSQDLTSYEQYF. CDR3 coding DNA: TGTGCCAGCAGCCAGGATCTGACTAGCTACGAGCAGTACTTC. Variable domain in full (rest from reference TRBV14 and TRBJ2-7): EAGVTQFPSHSVIEKGQTVTLRCDPISGHDNLYWYRRVMGKEIKFLLHFVKESKQDESGMPNNRFLAERTGGTYSTLKVQPAELEDSGVYFCASSQDLTSYEQYFGPGTRLTVT.

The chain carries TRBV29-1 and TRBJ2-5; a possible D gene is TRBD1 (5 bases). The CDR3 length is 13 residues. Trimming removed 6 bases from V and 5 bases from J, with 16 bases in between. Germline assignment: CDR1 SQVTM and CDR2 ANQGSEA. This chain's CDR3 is CSVTRAAKETQYF. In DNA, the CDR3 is TGCAGCGTGACCAGGGCCGCTAAGGAGACCCAGTACTTC.

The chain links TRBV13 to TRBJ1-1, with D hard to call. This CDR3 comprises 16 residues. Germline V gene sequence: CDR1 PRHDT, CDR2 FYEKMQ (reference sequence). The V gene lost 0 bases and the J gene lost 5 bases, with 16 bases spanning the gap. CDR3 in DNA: TGTGCCAGCAGCTTAGGCCCGCGGGCAACCGGGACTGAAGCTTTCTTT. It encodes CASSLGPRATGTEAFF.

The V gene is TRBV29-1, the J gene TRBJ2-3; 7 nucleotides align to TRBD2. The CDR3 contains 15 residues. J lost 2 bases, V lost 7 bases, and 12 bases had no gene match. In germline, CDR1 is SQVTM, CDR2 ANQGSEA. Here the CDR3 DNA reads TGCAGCGCAGAGGGTCGCGGGGGTTCCACAGATACGCAGTATTTT. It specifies CSAEGRGGSTDTQYF.

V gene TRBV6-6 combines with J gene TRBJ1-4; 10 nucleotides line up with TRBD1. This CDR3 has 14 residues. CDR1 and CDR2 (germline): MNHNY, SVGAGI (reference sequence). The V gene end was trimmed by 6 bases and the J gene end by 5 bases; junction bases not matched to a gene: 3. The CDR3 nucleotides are TGTGCCAGCAGGCGACAGGGGGCCAATGAAAAACTGTTTTTT. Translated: CASRRQGANEKLFF.

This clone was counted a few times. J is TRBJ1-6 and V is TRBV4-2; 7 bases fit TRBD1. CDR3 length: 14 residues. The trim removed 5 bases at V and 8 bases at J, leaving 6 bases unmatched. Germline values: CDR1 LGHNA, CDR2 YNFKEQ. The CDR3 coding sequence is TGTGCCAGCAGCGCAGACAGGGACCATTCACCCCTCCACTTT. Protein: CASSADRDHSPLHF.

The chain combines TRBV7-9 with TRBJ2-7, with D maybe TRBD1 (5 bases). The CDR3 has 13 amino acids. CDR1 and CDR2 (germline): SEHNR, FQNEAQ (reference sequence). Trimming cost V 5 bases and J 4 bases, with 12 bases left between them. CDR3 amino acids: CASSTTGQYEQYF. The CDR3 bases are TGTGCCAGCAGCACGACCGGACAATACGAGCAGTACTTC.